A single sample gave rise to the 16 T cell receptor beta chains below, sequenced in a study of T cells after yellow fever vaccination. TCRdb redid the calling of the 5' RACE reads with MiXCR, one entry per CDR3 protein. The data show over 250,000 distinct CDR3 sequences, roughly 4% seen once. The starting material was PBMCs, obtained 5 days after the yellow fever booster vaccination. The receptors shown here come from a man aged 18 to 29 who received the YFV17D yellow fever vaccine.

In this sample, this clonotype turned up a few times. This chain connects TRBV19 to TRBJ2-7, with TRBD2 matching 11 bases. Germline lookup yields CDR1 LNHDA and CDR2 SQIVND (reference sequence). This CDR3 is 13 amino acids long. Trimming removed 6 bases from V and 4 bases from J; junction bases left unmatched: 2. The CDR3 sequence is CASSPSGGYEQYF. The CDR3, as DNA: TGTGCCAGTAGCCCTAGCGGGGGGTACGAGCAGTACTTC.

This clonotype was counted at least ten times. The chain uses TRBV20-1 and TRBJ2-7, with D possibly called TRBD1 or TRBD2 (5 bases each). This CDR3 is built from 16 residues. Trimming took 0 bases from V and 2 from J, leaving 17 bases between them. From germline, CDR1 is DFQATT and CDR2 SNEGSKA (reference sequence). The CDR3 loop reads CSARDGGGSHTYEQYF. DNA of the CDR3: TGCAGTGCTAGAGATGGGGGTGGCAGCCACACCTACGAGCAGTACTTC.

The V and J genes are TRBV7-9 and TRBJ1-2, with 12 bases matching TRBD1. The CDR3 loop spans 16 amino acids. With 5 bases clipped from V and 4 bases from J, the junction kept 8 bases outside the gene matches. Germline-derived CDR1 and CDR2 are SEHNR and FQNEAQ (reference sequence). The CDR3 DNA sequence: TGTGCCAGCAGCCCCTTGGGGACAGGGGGCTCCTATGGCTACACCTTC. Amino acid sequence: CASSPLGTGGSYGYTF.

The rearrangement uses TRBV12-3 or TRBV12-4 and TRBJ1-2; D is undetermined. The ends were cut back, 5 bases at V and 8 bases at J, with 15 bases in the middle. The CDR3 spans 13 residues. DNA for the CDR3: TGTGCCAGCAGTCCTCGACGCGTACGAGGCTACACCTTC. It encodes CASSPRRVRGYTF.

This clonotype turned up a few times. CDR3 DNA sequence: TGTGCCGCCCAGGGGCAGGATGAGCAGTTCTTC. It specifies CAAQGQDEQFF. The V gene is TRBV5-4, the J gene TRBJ2-1, with TRBD1 as a possible D gene (6 bases). CDR3 size: 11 residues. CDR1 and CDR2 from the germline V gene are SGHNT and YYREEE (reference sequence). Trimming removed 10 bases at V and 8 bases at J, with 13 bases between.

The chain has TRBV6-5 and TRBJ2-5; TRBD2 aligns across 8 bases. V was clipped by 2 bases and J by 0 bases; unmatched bases: 5. The CDR3 extends over 16 amino acids. Germline CDR1 and CDR2: MNHEY and SVGAGI. Here the CDR3 reads CASSYRPSGYQETQYF. In nucleotides, the CDR3 is TGTGCCAGCAGTTACCGGCCTAGCGGGTACCAAGAGACCCAGTACTTC.

In this sample, this clonotype turned up many times. The chain carries TRBV5-1 and TRBJ2-1; 8 bases align to TRBD1. J was trimmed by 3 bases and V by 6 bases; bases with no gene match: 5. From germline, CDR1 is SGHRS and CDR2 YFSETQ. The CDR3 has 14 amino acids. CDR3 in amino acids: CASTRQGFYNEQFF. The CDR3 DNA sequence: TGCGCCAGCACCCGACAGGGGTTCTACAATGAGCAGTTCTTC.

This clonotype was seen a handful of times. V and J are TRBV24-1 and TRBJ1-5; no definite D call. Germline V CDR1 and CDR2: KGHDR, SFDVKD. The ends were cut back, 7 bases at V and 5 bases at J, with 11 bases in the middle. The CDR3 consists of 13 residues. In nucleotides, the CDR3 is TGTGCCACCAGGCAGTCCGGGGATCAGCCCCAGCATTTT. Protein sequence: CATRQSGDQPQHF.

This clonotype has just a few counts. The chain couples TRBV5-1 to TRBJ2-1, with TRBD1 matching 7 bases. This CDR3 comprises 14 residues. Losses at the gene ends were 0 bases for V and 5 bases for J; bases not matched to a gene: 2. CDR1 SGHRS and CDR2 YFSETQ come from the germline V gene. The CDR3 DNA follows: TGCGCCAGCAGCTTGGACAGGGGAAACAATGAGCAGTTCTTC. Translated: CASSLDRGNNEQFF.

The chain joins TRBV7-9 to TRBJ2-4; possibly TRBD1 for D (7 bases). CDR1 and CDR2 (germline): SEHNR, FQNEAQ (reference sequence). The ends were cut back, 5 bases at V and 3 bases at J, with 17 bases in the middle. The CDR3 has 16 residues. CDR3 DNA sequence: TGTGCCAGCAGCCTACCGCAGGGGGGTAGCAAAAACATTCAGTACTTC. It translates to CASSLPQGGSKNIQYF.

This clonotype has a count of ten or more. The chain couples TRBV4-1 to TRBJ1-6, with no clear D. Germline CDR1 is MGHRA and CDR2 is YSYEKL. Trimming removed 0 bases from V and 5 bases from J, with 8 bases in between. CDR3 length: 15 residues. CDR3 nucleotide sequence: TGCGCCAGCAGCCAAGAATCATGGAATAATTCACCCCTCCACTTT. It codes for CASSQESWNNSPLHF.

This clonotype has a count of ten or more. This rearrangement joins TRBV4-2 to TRBJ2-3; D gene uncertain. The CDR3 consists of 13 residues. Deletions cut 4 bases from V and 2 bases from J, with 7 bases between. Germline V gene data show CDR1 as LGHNA and CDR2 as YNFKEQ. CDR3 DNA sequence: TGTGCCAGCAGCCGCACTCCCACAGATACGCAGTATTTT. Translation gives CASSRTPTDTQYF.

The chain combines TRBV7-8 with TRBJ1-5; tentatively, D is TRBD1 (5 bases). V was cut by 5 bases and J by 5 bases, with 13 bases left in between. Germline V gene lookup returns CDR1 SGHVS and CDR2 FQNEAQ. This CDR3 is 14 amino acids long. CDR3 bases: TGTGCCAGCAGCCCAGACAGATTCTATCAGCCCCAGCATTTT. This sequence encodes CASSPDRFYQPQHF.

Ten or more counts support this clonotype. The chain carries TRBV12-3 or TRBV12-4 and TRBJ2-3; 9 nucleotides match TRBD1. The CDR3 runs to 17 residues. After removal of 6 bases from V and 4 bases from J, the junction contained 14 bases not matched to a gene. The CDR3 nucleotides are TGTGCCAGCAGCATAGGGAGGGGGACAGGGTCGGCAGATACGCAGTATTTT. Encoded protein: CASSIGRGTGSADTQYF.

The chain carries TRBV7-2 and TRBJ2-3; D is ambiguous. V dropped 5 bases and J dropped 1 base, with 10 bases sitting between them. Germline V gives CDR1 SGHTA, CDR2 FQGNSA. The CDR3 sequence is 14 residues long. The CDR3 nucleotides read TGTGCCAGCAGCCTCGTAATTCGCACAGATACGCAGTATTTT. Translated: CASSLVIRTDTQYF.

This clonotype was recorded a few times. V usage is TRBV20-1 and J usage is TRBJ1-6; maybe TRBD1 (6 bases). Germline-derived CDR1 and CDR2 are DFQATT and SNEGSKA (reference sequence). This CDR3 contains 14 residues. With 6 bases removed from V and 5 bases from J, the gap between germline ends came to 14 bases. The CDR3 DNA follows: TGCAGTGCACCAGGGCAGGGGCATAATTCACCCCTCCACTTT. This translates into CSAPGQGHNSPLHF.